This TCR beta chain was captured in a study of T cell responses to AZD1222 COVID-19 vaccine. Study observations and caveats: When two AZD1222 doses had been given, Spike-specific TCR breadth and depth rose. Per reports, nearly half of all spike-specific TCRs target regions that are unmutated in variants.

Assay: immunoSEQ multiplex PCR; the TCRdb copy retains only in-frame clones and omits some. The table lists approximately 150,000 clones, around 90% of them singletons. CDR1 is SGHVS, CDR2 FNYEAQ, per germline. Trimming took 5 bases from V and 5 from J, leaving 16 bases between them. This CDR3 comprises 15 residues. A note on this clone: Antigen specificity is unknown.

This receptor was obtained from an adult in good health. The chain couples TRBV7-6 to TRBJ2-1; possibly TRBD1 or TRBD2 for D (5 bases each). The sequencing used peripheral blood, collected on day 0 of AZD1222 vaccination. CDR3 nucleotides: TGTGCCAGCAGCGTATCCGGGACGCGGAACAATGAGCAGTTCTTC. As protein: CASSVSGTRNNEQFF.